This is a list of T cell receptor beta chains from one sample in a study of T cell responses to AZD1222 COVID-19 vaccine. Measured with immunoSEQ multiplex PCR; TCRdb has only the in-frame clones, and not every one. The data contain roughly 92,000 clones, around 91% of them seen just once; the ten biggest clones take up roughly 8.1%. Sequences were derived from peripheral blood, sampled on day 0 of AZD1222 vaccination. All receptors derive from an adult in good health. Each CDR3 is given with its conserved first and last residue. A D gene is named only where the DNA matches it firmly. For some rows the clone size is stated as once, few or many, or as a class when expanded; others skip it.

V gene: TRBV18; D gene: NA; clone size: once; J gene: TRBJ2-3; CDR3 DNA: TGTGCCAGCTCACCACTGCAGAGCACAGATACGCAGTATTTT; CDR3 protein: CASSPLQSTDTQYF
V gene: TRBV5-1; D gene: NA; clone size: NA; J gene: TRBJ1-2; CDR3 DNA: TGCGCCAGCAGCCCGGTGGGTAATGGCTACACCTTC; CDR3 protein: CASSPVGNGYTF
V gene: TRBV7-2; D gene: TRBD2; clone size: NA; J gene: TRBJ2-3; CDR3 DNA: TGTGCCAGCAGCCTGATCAGCGGGGCGAGCGCAGATACGCAGTATTTT; CDR3 protein: CASSLISGASADTQYF
V gene: TRBV19; D gene: NA; clone size: NA; J gene: TRBJ2-7; CDR3 DNA: TGTGCCACCGACTCCGTTCCCTACGAGCAGTACTTC; CDR3 protein: CATDSVPYEQYF
V gene: TRBV27; D gene: NA; clone size: NA; J gene: TRBJ2-1; CDR3 DNA: TGTGCCAGCCGACGCCTCGACAATGAGCAGTTCTTC; CDR3 protein: CASRRLDNEQFF
V gene: TRBV11-2; D gene: NA; clone size: NA; J gene: TRBJ1-6; CDR3 DNA: TGTGCCAGCAGCTTAGGGAGTAGATACGGATCACCCCTCCACTTT; CDR3 protein: CASSLGSRYGSPLHF
V gene: TRBV12-3/TRBV12-4; D gene: NA; clone size: NA; J gene: TRBJ2-1; CDR3 DNA: TGTGCCAGCAGAAAGGGGCCCCGCCAGGAGCAGTTCTTC; CDR3 protein: CASRKGPRQEQFF
V gene: TRBV6-4; D gene: NA; clone size: NA; J gene: TRBJ1-6; CDR3 DNA: TGTGCCAGCAGTGACTCCGCGACTTCACCCCTCCACTTT; CDR3 protein: CASSDSATSPLHF
V gene: TRBV7-8; D gene: NA; clone size: NA; J gene: TRBJ1-5; CDR3 DNA: TGTGCCAGCAGCCCGGATGGCATTAACCTCAATCAGCCCCAGCATTTT; CDR3 protein: CASSPDGINLNQPQHF
V gene: TRBV20-1; D gene: NA; clone size: NA; J gene: TRBJ2-7; CDR3 DNA: TGCAGTTCCGGACGCTACGAGCAGTACTTC; CDR3 protein: CSSGRYEQYF
V gene: TRBV9; D gene: TRBD1; clone size: NA; J gene: TRBJ2-5; CDR3 DNA: TGTGCCAGCAGCGCGCAGGACAGGGGGCCGGAGACCCAGTACTTC; CDR3 protein: CASSAQDRGPETQYF
V gene: TRBV7-2; D gene: NA; clone size: NA; J gene: TRBJ1-5; CDR3 DNA: TGTGCCAGCAGCTTACTGACTGAGGTGGGTCAGCCCCAGCATTTT; CDR3 protein: CASSLLTEVGQPQHF
V gene: TRBV3-1/TRBV3-2; D gene: TRBD1; clone size: NA; J gene: TRBJ2-5; CDR3 DNA: TGTGCCAGCAGCGCAAGACAGGGTCGGGAGACCCAGTACTTC; CDR3 protein: CASSARQGRETQYF
V gene: TRBV6-6; D gene: NA; clone size: NA; J gene: TRBJ1-3; CDR3 DNA: TGTGCCAGCGAGGCCTCTGGAAACACCATATATTTT; CDR3 protein: CASEASGNTIYF
V gene: TRBV3-1/TRBV3-2; D gene: NA; clone size: NA; J gene: TRBJ1-3; CDR3 DNA: TGTGCCAGCAGCCAAGTGGTCAGGAGCTCTGGAAACACCATATATTTT; CDR3 protein: CASSQVVRSSGNTIYF
V gene: TRBV25-1; D gene: NA; clone size: NA; J gene: TRBJ2-5; CDR3 DNA: TGTGCCAGCAGTGAATATGTGATGGAGACCCAGTACTTC; CDR3 protein: CASSEYVMETQYF
V gene: TRBV3-1/TRBV3-2; D gene: NA; clone size: NA; J gene: TRBJ2-6; CDR3 DNA: TGTGCCAGCAGCGCAGACCACTCTGGGGCCAACGTCCTGACTTTC; CDR3 protein: CASSADHSGANVLTF
V gene: TRBV7-2; D gene: TRBD1; clone size: NA; J gene: TRBJ2-1; CDR3 DNA: TGTGCCAGCAGGGAAGACAGGGCTTCCTACAATGAGCAGTTCTTC; CDR3 protein: CASREDRASYNEQFF
V gene: TRBV28; D gene: NA; clone size: NA; J gene: TRBJ1-6; CDR3 DNA: TGTGCCAGCAGTTTTCACGGGGGGGGAGGTAATTCACCCCTCCACTTT; CDR3 protein: CASSFHGGGGNSPLHF
V gene: TRBV19; D gene: TRBD2; clone size: NA; J gene: TRBJ2-3; CDR3 DNA: TGTGCCAGTATGGGGAGCGGGGGGGCTGAAGATACGCAGTATTTT; CDR3 protein: CASMGSGGAEDTQYF
V gene: TRBV5-4; D gene: NA; clone size: NA; J gene: TRBJ2-5; CDR3 DNA: TGTGCCAGCAGCTTACAGGGTGGAGAGACCCAGTACTTC; CDR3 protein: CASSLQGGETQYF
V gene: TRBV5-6; D gene: NA; clone size: NA; J gene: TRBJ1-5; CDR3 DNA: TGTGCCAGCATTAAGGCGGGGAGCAATCAGCCCCAGCATTTT; CDR3 protein: CASIKAGSNQPQHF
V gene: TRBV7-8; D gene: NA; clone size: NA; J gene: TRBJ1-2; CDR3 DNA: TGTGCCAGCAGCGTCAGGATTGGCGCTAACTATGGCTACACCTTC; CDR3 protein: CASSVRIGANYGYTF
V gene: TRBV9; D gene: NA; clone size: NA; J gene: TRBJ1-2; CDR3 DNA: TGTGCCAGCAGCCCCCTCCAGGTCCGGGGCTACACCTTC; CDR3 protein: CASSPLQVRGYTF
V gene: TRBV7-2; D gene: NA; clone size: NA; J gene: TRBJ1-5; CDR3 DNA: TGTGCCAGCAGCTTAGTTGTTCAGGACAATCAGCCCCAGCATTTT; CDR3 protein: CASSLVVQDNQPQHF
V gene: TRBV5-8; D gene: TRBD1; clone size: once; J gene: TRBJ2-2; CDR3 DNA: TGTGCCAGCAGCTCCCCTGGACAGGGCCCAAACACCGGGGAGCTGTTTTTT; CDR3 protein: CASSSPGQGPNTGELFF
V gene: TRBV6-2/TRBV6-3; D gene: TRBD1; clone size: NA; J gene: TRBJ1-6; CDR3 DNA: TGTGCCAGCAGTTCTACAGGGGTTTCACCCCTCCACTTT; CDR3 protein: CASSSTGVSPLHF
V gene: TRBV30; D gene: TRBD1; clone size: NA; J gene: TRBJ1-1; CDR3 DNA: TGTGCCTGGGCCGGGACAGCGAACACTGAAGCTTTCTTT; CDR3 protein: CAWAGTANTEAFF
V gene: TRBV27; D gene: NA; clone size: NA; J gene: TRBJ1-4; CDR3 DNA: TGTGCCAGCAGTTCGAGGACGGACCGAGGGTGGAAAAAACTGTTTTTT; CDR3 protein: CASSSRTDRGWKKLFF
V gene: TRBV11-2; D gene: TRBD1; clone size: few; J gene: TRBJ2-5; CDR3 DNA: TGTGCCAGCAGTCAACTTGGGACAGGGAGATCGGAGACCCAGTACTTC; CDR3 protein: CASSQLGTGRSETQYF
V gene: TRBV5-1; D gene: TRBD1; clone size: NA; J gene: TRBJ2-7; CDR3 DNA: TGCGCCAGCAGCTGGACAGGATGGGACGAGCAGTACTTC; CDR3 protein: CASSWTGWDEQYF
V gene: TRBV13; D gene: NA; clone size: NA; J gene: TRBJ1-4; CDR3 DNA: TGTGCCAGCAGCTTAGCCCGAAGGGGTGGGGAAAAACTGTTTTTT; CDR3 protein: CASSLARRGGEKLFF
V gene: TRBV5-1; D gene: TRBD1; clone size: NA; J gene: TRBJ2-4; CDR3 DNA: TGCGCCAGCAGCTCGGGACAGGGGTGGGCCAAAAACATTCAGTACTTC; CDR3 protein: CASSSGQGWAKNIQYF
V gene: TRBV5-1; D gene: TRBD1; clone size: NA; J gene: TRBJ1-1; CDR3 DNA: TGCGCCAGCAGCCGACCCCTCCAGGGGGGTTTTAACACTGAAGCTTTCTTT; CDR3 protein: CASSRPLQGGFNTEAFF
V gene: TRBV24-1; D gene: NA; clone size: NA; J gene: TRBJ2-2; CDR3 DNA: TGTGCCACCAGTGATTACGGGACACCCGGGGAGCTGTTTTTT; CDR3 protein: CATSDYGTPGELFF
V gene: TRBV3-1/TRBV3-2; D gene: TRBD2; clone size: NA; J gene: TRBJ2-7; CDR3 DNA: TGTGCCAGCAGCTCGCGACTAGCGGGGGGGGTCCACGAGCAGTACTTC; CDR3 protein: CASSSRLAGGVHEQYF
V gene: TRBV27; D gene: TRBD1; clone size: NA; J gene: TRBJ2-7; CDR3 DNA: TGTGCCAGCAGTTTATCGAAGCCAGGGGGCTACGAGCAGTACTTC; CDR3 protein: CASSLSKPGGYEQYF
V gene: TRBV12-3/TRBV12-4; D gene: NA; clone size: NA; J gene: TRBJ1-2; CDR3 DNA: TGTGCCAGCAGTTTTCCGGCGGGCTATGGCTACACCTTC; CDR3 protein: CASSFPAGYGYTF
V gene: TRBV10-3; D gene: TRBD1; clone size: once; J gene: TRBJ2-7; CDR3 DNA: TGTGCCATCAGTGAGTTGACAGGGCCCTACGAGCAGTACTTC; CDR3 protein: CAISELTGPYEQYF
V gene: TRBV5-1; D gene: TRBD1; clone size: NA; J gene: TRBJ2-3; CDR3 DNA: TGCGCCAGCAGCTTACAGGGGCCCACAGATACGCAGTATTTT; CDR3 protein: CASSLQGPTDTQYF
V gene: TRBV12-3/TRBV12-4; D gene: NA; clone size: NA; J gene: TRBJ1-2; CDR3 DNA: TGTGCCAGCAGAGACCGGGATTATGGCTACACCTTC; CDR3 protein: CASRDRDYGYTF
V gene: TRBV5-1; D gene: NA; clone size: once; J gene: TRBJ2-7; CDR3 DNA: TGCGCCAGCAGCGTGGCCGGGACACCCTACGAGCAGTACTTC; CDR3 protein: CASSVAGTPYEQYF
V gene: TRBV7-9; D gene: NA; clone size: NA; J gene: TRBJ1-3; CDR3 DNA: TGTGCCAGCAGCCCGCAGGGCGCTGGAAACACCATATATTTT; CDR3 protein: CASSPQGAGNTIYF
V gene: TRBV18; D gene: NA; clone size: NA; J gene: TRBJ1-1; CDR3 DNA: TGTGCCAGCTCACCCAGGACCCTGAACACTGAAGCTTTCTTT; CDR3 protein: CASSPRTLNTEAFF
V gene: TRBV5-4; D gene: NA; clone size: NA; J gene: TRBJ1-5; CDR3 DNA: TGTGCCAGCAGCTTAGGGGCCCACAGGGTAGACCAGCCCCAGCATTTT; CDR3 protein: CASSLGAHRVDQPQHF
V gene: TRBV7-2; D gene: NA; clone size: NA; J gene: TRBJ2-7; CDR3 DNA: TGTGCCAGCAGCCAGAGGGTGCTTGCCGCTACCTACGAGCAGTACTTC; CDR3 protein: CASSQRVLAATYEQYF
V gene: TRBV9; D gene: TRBD1; clone size: once; J gene: TRBJ2-7; CDR3 DNA: TGTGCCAGCAGTAGAGGGACAGGGGCTCCCTACGAGCAGTACTTC; CDR3 protein: CASSRGTGAPYEQYF
V gene: TRBV7-2; D gene: NA; clone size: NA; J gene: TRBJ1-1; CDR3 DNA: TGTGCCAGCAGCTCACAGGGTATCGCTGAAGCTTTCTTT; CDR3 protein: CASSSQGIAEAFF
V gene: TRBV7-6; D gene: NA; clone size: NA; J gene: TRBJ2-3; CDR3 DNA: TGTGCCAGCAGATCTACGCAGCGCAGGTATTTT; CDR3 protein: CASRSTQRRYF
V gene: TRBV5-1; D gene: TRBD2; clone size: NA; J gene: TRBJ2-7; CDR3 DNA: TGCGCCAGCAGCTTGGCGGCTAGCGGGGACTCCTACGAGCAGTACTTC; CDR3 protein: CASSLAASGDSYEQYF
V gene: TRBV6-5; D gene: TRBD1; clone size: NA; J gene: TRBJ1-1; CDR3 DNA: TGTGCCAGCAGGCCGGACAGGCATACTGAAGCTTTCTTT; CDR3 protein: CASRPDRHTEAFF